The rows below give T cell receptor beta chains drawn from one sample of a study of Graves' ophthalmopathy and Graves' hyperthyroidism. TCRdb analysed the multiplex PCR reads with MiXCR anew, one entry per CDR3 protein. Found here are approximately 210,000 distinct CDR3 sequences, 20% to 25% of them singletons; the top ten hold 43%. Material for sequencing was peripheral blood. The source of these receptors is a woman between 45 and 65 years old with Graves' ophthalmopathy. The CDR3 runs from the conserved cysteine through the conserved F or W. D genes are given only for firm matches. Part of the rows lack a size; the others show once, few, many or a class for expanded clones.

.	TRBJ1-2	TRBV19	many	CASSLARTYGYTF	TGTGCCAGTAGTTTGGCCCGGACGTATGGCTACACCTTC
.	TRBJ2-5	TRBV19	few	CASTPRLGAETQYF	TGTGCCAGTACCCCCCGGTTGGGGGCCGAGACCCAGTACTTC
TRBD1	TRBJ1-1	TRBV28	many	CASKGEPGGAAVSTEAFF	TGTGCCAGCAAGGGGGAACCAGGGGGCGCAGCTGTGAGCACTGAAGCTTTCTTT
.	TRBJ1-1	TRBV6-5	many	CASSYSRETKRAFF	TGTGCCAGCAGTTATAGCAGGGAAACGAAGAGGGCTTTCTTT
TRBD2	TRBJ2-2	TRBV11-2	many	CASRPTSVTGELFF	TGTGCCAGCAGACCTACTAGCGTCACCGGGGAGCTGTTTTTT
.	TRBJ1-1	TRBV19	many	CASSIGRTRTGTEAFF	TGTGCCAGTAGTATAGGTAGGACAAGGACGGGGACTGAAGCTTTCTTT
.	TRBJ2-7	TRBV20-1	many	CSATKRTVYEQYF	TGCAGTGCCACCAAACGGACAGTCTACGAGCAGTACTTC
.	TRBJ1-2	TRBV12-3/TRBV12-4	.	CASSVGRGANYGYTF	TGTGCCAGCAGTGTTGGACGGGGCGCTAACTATGGCTACACCTTC
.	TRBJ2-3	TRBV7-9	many	CASSPGRPTYF	TGTGCCAGCAGCCCGGGACGTCCGACGTATTTT
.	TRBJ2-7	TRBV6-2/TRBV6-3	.	CASGLGYSYEQYF	TGTGCCAGCGGTTTGGGCTATTCCTACGAGCAGTACTTC
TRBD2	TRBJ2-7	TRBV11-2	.	CASSSPGLAGDDEQYF	TGTGCCAGCAGCTCCCCGGGACTAGCGGGAGACGACGAGCAGTACTTC
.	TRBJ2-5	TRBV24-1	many	CATSEPNREETQYF	TGTGCCACCAGTGAGCCTAACAGGGAAGAGACCCAGTACTTC